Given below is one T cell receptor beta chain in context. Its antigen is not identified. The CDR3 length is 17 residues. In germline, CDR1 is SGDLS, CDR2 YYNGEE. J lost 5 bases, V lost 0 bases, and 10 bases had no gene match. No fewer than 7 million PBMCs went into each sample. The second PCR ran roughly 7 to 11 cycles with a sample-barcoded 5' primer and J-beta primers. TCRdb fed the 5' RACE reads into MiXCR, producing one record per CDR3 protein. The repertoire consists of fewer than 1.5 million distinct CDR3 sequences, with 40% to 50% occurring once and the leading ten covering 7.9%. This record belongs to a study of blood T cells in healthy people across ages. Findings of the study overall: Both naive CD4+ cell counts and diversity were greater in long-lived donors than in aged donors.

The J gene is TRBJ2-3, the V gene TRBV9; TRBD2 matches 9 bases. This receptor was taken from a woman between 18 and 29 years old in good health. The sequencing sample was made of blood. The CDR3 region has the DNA TGTGCCAGCAGCGTAGAAGGCGGGGGGGTACCCGGAGATACGCAGTATTTT. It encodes CASSVEGGGVPGDTQYF.